A selection of T cell receptor beta chains follows, all from one sample in a study of blood T cell repertoires in COVID-19. The data were produced by immunoSEQ multiplex PCR, yet TCRdb's version contains in-frame clones alone and is incomplete. The sample comprises under 400,000 clones, more than 70% of which are singletons, and 1.5% to 2% rests with the top ten. The sequenced material came from peripheral blood. These receptors originate from a young woman with COVID-19, enrolled during active disease. The CDR3 runs from the conserved cysteine through the conserved F or W. The D gene is left open where the match is weak. Part of the rows lack a size; the others show once, few, many or a class for expanded clones.

TRBD2	17	NA	TRBJ2-2	TRBV7-6	TGTGCCAGCAGCTTAGAAGCGGGGGGGTCGAGCACCGGGGAGCTGTTTTTT	CASSLEAGGSSTGELFF
NA	14	few	TRBJ1-2	TRBV14	TGTGCCAGCAGCCAAAACAGGGCTTTCGGTGGCTACACCTTC	CASSQNRAFGGYTF
NA	13	few	TRBJ2-5	TRBV5-4	TGTGCCAGCAGCTTGGACAGTTTGGAGACCCAGTACTTC	CASSLDSLETQYF
TRBD1	16	NA	TRBJ1-3	TRBV6-1	TGTGCCAGCAGTGCACAGGGGGTTGCATCTGGAAACACCATATATTTT	CASSAQGVASGNTIYF
NA	15	NA	TRBJ1-6	TRBV27	TGTGCCAGCAGTTTAACGCGGGGGCTTAATTCACCCCTCCACTTT	CASSLTRGLNSPLHF
NA	13	NA	TRBJ2-5	TRBV7-2	TGTGCCAGCAGCCCGGGGGGCCTGGAGACCCAGTACTTC	CASSPGGLETQYF
NA	14	NA	TRBJ2-3	TRBV7-9	TGTGCCAGCAGCTTAACAGGGAGCCCTCATACGCAGTATTTT	CASSLTGSPHTQYF
TRBD1	14	NA	TRBJ1-2	TRBV3-1/TRBV3-2	TGTGCCAGCAGCCAAGGACAGACAGGGAGTGGCTACACCTTC	CASSQGQTGSGYTF
NA	14	NA	TRBJ2-3	TRBV7-2	TGTGCCAGCAGCCCATTACCTAGCAAAGATACGCAGTATTTT	CASSPLPSKDTQYF
TRBD1	15	NA	TRBJ2-5	TRBV27	TGTGCCAGCAGTCACTGGACAGGGGGCATAAAGACCCAGTACTTC	CASSHWTGGIKTQYF
NA	13	NA	TRBJ2-3	TRBV28	TGTGCCAGCAGTTTAGACAGAACAGATACGCAGTATTTT	CASSLDRTDTQYF
TRBD1	15	NA	TRBJ2-3	TRBV27	TGTGCCAGCAGTCCCGGGACAGGGGGCGCAGATACGCAGTATTTT	CASSPGTGGADTQYF
TRBD1	13	NA	TRBJ1-1	TRBV14	TGTGCCAGCAGCCTCACAGGGGGCACTGAAGCTTTCTTT	CASSLTGGTEAFF
NA	13	NA	TRBJ1-2	TRBV6-5	TGTGCCAGCGGAAGAACAGGGCTCTATGGCTACACCTTC	CASGRTGLYGYTF
TRBD1	14	NA	TRBJ1-3	TRBV30	TGTGCCTGGAGTGGGACAGGCTCTGGAAACACCATATATTTT	CAWSGTGSGNTIYF
NA	15	NA	TRBJ1-6	TRBV7-6	TGTGCCAGCAGCTTAGCACAGGGTTTGAGTTCACCCCTCCACTTT	CASSLAQGLSSPLHF
TRBD1	16	NA	TRBJ1-2	TRBV4-1	TGCGCCAGCAGCCAAGTTTACCAGGGGGCGCATTATGGCTACACCTTC	CASSQVYQGAHYGYTF
NA	13	few	TRBJ2-1	TRBV7-8	TGTGCCAGCAGCCCCCAGGGCTACAATGAGCAGTTCTTC	CASSPQGYNEQFF
NA	15	once	TRBJ1-6	TRBV6-5	TGTGCCAGCAGACGGACTTCCTCTTGGAATTCACCCCTCCACTTT	CASRRTSSWNSPLHF
NA	13	NA	TRBJ1-1	TRBV7-9	TGTGCCAGCAGCTTAGCCGCCAGGGGAGATGCTTTCTTT	CASSLAARGDAFF
NA	12	NA	TRBJ1-2	TRBV6-2/TRBV6-3	TGTGCCAGCAGTTACGGGACTTTGGGCTACACCTTC	CASSYGTLGYTF
NA	14	NA	TRBJ1-2	TRBV7-2	TGTGCCAGCAGCAGATCCGACGGGGTTGGCGGCTACACCTTC	CASSRSDGVGGYTF
TRBD1	18	NA	TRBJ2-7	TRBV9	TGTGCCAGCAGCCCGGAGGGGGGACAGGGGCCGAAGCACTACGAGCAGTACTTC	CASSPEGGQGPKHYEQYF
NA	15	NA	TRBJ2-5	TRBV7-9	TGTGCCAGCAGTTTGGGACTGAACCTACAAGAGACCCAGTACTTC	CASSLGLNLQETQYF
NA	13	once	TRBJ1-1	TRBV7-9	TGTGCCATCATGGGGAGAATGAACACTGAAGCTTTCTTT	CAIMGRMNTEAFF
TRBD1	14	NA	TRBJ2-3	TRBV27	TGTGCCAGCAGTCCGGGGACAGGTGAAGGTACGCAGTATTTT	CASSPGTGEGTQYF
TRBD1	15	NA	TRBJ1-5	TRBV28	TGTGCCAGCAGTCCGGACAGGACTAGCAATCAGCCCCAGCATTTT	CASSPDRTSNQPQHF
NA	17	NA	TRBJ1-1	TRBV12-5	TGTGCTAGTGGTTTGGTACTAGGTGCCAGGAGCTATACTGAAGCTTTCTTT	CASGLVLGARSYTEAFF
NA	16	few	TRBJ2-2	TRBV6-6	TGTGCCAGCAGTTACTCAGTGGAGGCGAACACCGGGGAGCTGTTTTTT	CASSYSVEANTGELFF
TRBD1	14	NA	TRBJ1-2	TRBV7-8	TGTGCCAGCAGCCCGGGACAGGGGAACTATGGCTACACCTTC	CASSPGQGNYGYTF
NA	14	NA	TRBJ1-2	TRBV7-9	TGTGCCAGCAGCTCGGTCGAGACAGCCTATGGCTACACCTTC	CASSSVETAYGYTF
NA	14	NA	TRBJ1-1	TRBV5-1	TGCGCCAGCAGCTTGGGTAGGGGGAACACTGAAGCTTTCTTT	CASSLGRGNTEAFF
TRBD1	15	NA	TRBJ1-4	TRBV5-4	TGTGCCAGCAGCTTAGGGGGCACAACTAATGAAAAACTGTTTTTT	CASSLGGTTNEKLFF
NA	15	NA	TRBJ2-1	TRBV5-4	TGTGCCAGCAGGCAACAGGGTAGGGTGGACAATGAGCAGTTCTTC	CASRQQGRVDNEQFF
TRBD2	15	NA	TRBJ2-1	TRBV11-2	TGTGCCAGCAGCTTAGTAGCGGGACCCGACAATGAGCAGTTCTTC	CASSLVAGPDNEQFF
NA	13	NA	TRBJ1-2	TRBV7-9	TGTGCCAGCAGCTTAGTAGGCGGCTATGGCTACACCTTC	CASSLVGGYGYTF
NA	14	NA	TRBJ2-1	TRBV25-1	TGTGCCAGCAGTGAACCGTCATGGCTCAATGAGCAGTTCTTC	CASSEPSWLNEQFF
TRBD2	16	NA	TRBJ2-3	TRBV4-1	TGCGCCAGCAGCCAGCTAGCCGGACTAGCGCCAGATACGCAGTATTTT	CASSQLAGLAPDTQYF
NA	11	NA	TRBJ1-2	TRBV3-1/TRBV3-2	TGTGCCACCCGAGCCCTTTATGGCTACACCTTC	CATRALYGYTF
TRBD2	14	NA	TRBJ2-2	TRBV19	TGTGCCAGCAGACTAGCGGGGGGCCCCGGGGAGCTGTTTTTT	CASRLAGGPGELFF
TRBD1	17	NA	TRBJ1-1	TRBV18	TGTGCCAGCTCCCAAAAACGACAGGGAGTGAGTTACACTGAAGCTTTCTTT	CASSQKRQGVSYTEAFF
NA	16	NA	TRBJ1-4	TRBV2	TGTGCCAGCAGTGAAGGTCCACCGGGGGATGGGGAAAAACTGTTTTTT	CASSEGPPGDGEKLFF
NA	13	NA	TRBJ1-4	TRBV10-2	TGCGCCAGCAGTGACACGGGGTATGAAAAACTGTTTTTT	CASSDTGYEKLFF
NA	12	NA	TRBJ1-4	TRBV29-1	TGCAGCGTTGAGGCAGGCTACGGAAAACTGTTTTTT	CSVEAGYGKLFF
NA	14	NA	TRBJ1-2	TRBV18	TGTGCCAGCTCACCATTGACAGAAAACTATGGCTACACCTTC	CASSPLTENYGYTF